This T cell receptor beta chain emerged from a study of beta chain features in type 1 diabetes. Study-level points and caveats: Significant though moderate, a shortening of TCRB CDR3s appeared in all four CD4+ subsets of Type 1 diabetes patients.

Expressed TCRB transcripts were sequenced because the entire RNA isolate underwent reverse transcription. Clones were read by immunoSEQ multiplex PCR, and TCRdb kept only the in-frame ones, dropping some. The sample has under 850,000 clones, 13% seen once. V was shortened by 4 bases and J by 6 bases, with 13 bases between the two germline ends. CDR3 size: 15 residues. On this clone itself: Its antigen is not known.

The genes are TRBV23-1 and TRBJ1-6; a possible D gene is TRBD1 (5 bases). TRBV23-1 has ORF status, its function being uncertain. The source of this sequence is a man aged 18 to 29 with type 1 diabetes. The sample comprised naive CD4+ T cells from blood. The CDR3 DNA is TGCGCCAGCAGTCGTCGGGGGACGGTTAATTCACCCCTCCACTTT. It codes for CASSRRGTVNSPLHF.